This TCR beta chain was recorded in a study of blood T cell repertoires in COVID-19. The ends were cut back, 3 bases at V and 2 bases at J, with 11 bases in the middle. The CDR3 covers 14 residues. The germline V gene encodes CDR1 ENHRY and CDR2 SYGVKD. Assay used: immunoSEQ multiplex PCR; TCRdb lists only in-frame clones, some missing. The table shows about 220,000 clones, with 80% to 85% occurring only once. Input material: peripheral blood. The J gene is TRBJ2-7, the V gene TRBV10-3, with D maybe TRBD1 (5 bases). This receptor was identified in a woman aged 25 to 39 who had recovered from COVID-19. For the CDR3, the DNA is TGTGCCATCAGTGACTCCCGACAGACCTACGAGCAGTACTTC. Translation gives CAISDSRQTYEQYF.